This entry features one T cell receptor (beta chain) sequence. The source of the sample is a study of blood T cell repertoires in COVID-19. Assay used: immunoSEQ multiplex PCR; TCRdb lists only in-frame clones, some missing. The sample lists roughly 200,000 clones, around four fifths occurring once. Sequencing input: peripheral blood. This sequence originates from a woman aged 40 to 55 with COVID-19, enrolled during active disease.

The CDR3 region has the DNA TGCGCCAGCATCCAAGGGGACAGTCGCCAATACGAGCAGTACTTC. Its translation: CASIQGDSRQYEQYF. The chain uses TRBV5-1 and TRBJ2-7, with TRBD1 identical over 7 bases. The CDR3 spans 15 residues. Looked up from germline, CDR1 is SGHRS and CDR2 is YFSETQ. The J segment lost 4 bases and the V segment lost 6 bases, leaving 13 bases of the junction unmatched.